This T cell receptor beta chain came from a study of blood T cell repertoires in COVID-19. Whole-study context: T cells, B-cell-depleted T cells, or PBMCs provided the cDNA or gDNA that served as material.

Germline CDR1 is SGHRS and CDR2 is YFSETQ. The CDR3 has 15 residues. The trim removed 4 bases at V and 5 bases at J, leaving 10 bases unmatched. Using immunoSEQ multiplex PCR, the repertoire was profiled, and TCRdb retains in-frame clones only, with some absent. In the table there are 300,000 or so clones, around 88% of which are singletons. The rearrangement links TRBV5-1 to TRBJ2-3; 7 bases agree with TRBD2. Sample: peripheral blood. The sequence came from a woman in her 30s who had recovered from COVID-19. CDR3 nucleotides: TGCGCCAGCAGCCAACCTCGGGGGGATCGAGATACGCAGTATTTT. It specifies CASSQPRGDRDTQYF.